This TCR beta chain was observed in a study of cytomegalovirus exposure and HLA in healthy donors. Study outcomes and limitations: Indistinguishable V segments, including TRBV6-2 and TRBV6-3, were excluded.

Germline loops: CDR1 SGHVS, CDR2 FNYEAQ. With V trimmed by 6 bases and J by 5 bases, 11 bases remained unmatched. The CDR3 sequence is 15 residues long. As to this clone: As yet, its antigen is unknown.

PCR primers comprised 60 Vbeta and 13 Jbeta primers. Produced via immunoSEQ multiplex PCR; TCRdb's table is partial and in-frame only. This sample carries 200,000 to 250,000 clones, around 64% of them seen once, and the ten largest clones take approximately 2.5%. The receptor was isolated from a man aged 35-49 years in good health and CMV-seropositive. The sequenced sample was PBMCs. This rearrangement joins TRBV7-6 to TRBJ1-1; 8 nucleotides agree with TRBD1. The CDR3 region has the DNA TGTGCCAGCAGACCCCAACAGGGGGTGGGGACTGAAGCTTTCTTT. Translated, it gives CASRPQQGVGTEAFF.